The 24 T cell receptor beta chains below come from one sample, sequenced in a study of blood T cell repertoires in COVID-19. The method was immunoSEQ multiplex PCR; TCRdb's version includes in-frame clones alone and lacks a portion of them. The sample has about 100,000 clones; 80% to 90% are singletons. Sample: peripheral blood. The receptor set was obtained from a human donor in a cohort sampled during active COVID-19.

The chain joins TRBV2 to TRBJ2-3; D is perhaps TRBD2 (6 bases). The germline gives CDR1 SNHLY, CDR2 FYNNEI. Deletions cut 2 bases from V and 2 bases from J, with 14 bases between. The CDR3 covers 16 residues. The CDR3 loop is CASSEFVAEVTDTQYF. The CDR3 coding sequence is TGTGCCAGCAGTGAATTTGTAGCGGAAGTCACAGATACGCAGTATTTT.

The V call is TRBV25-1, the J call TRBJ2-1; maybe TRBD1 (5 bases). Trimming stripped 1 base from V and 8 bases from J, with 15 bases between. The CDR3 has 15 amino acids. The germline CDR1 and CDR2 sequences are MGHDK and SYGVNS. CDR3 nucleotide sequence: TGTGCCAGCAGTGAATCAGGGCAGCGAGGATATGAGCAGTTCTTC. Amino acid sequence: CASSESGQRGYEQFF.

The chain is built from TRBV27 and TRBJ1-5; possibly TRBD1 for D (6 bases). V was trimmed by 0 bases and J by 6 bases, leaving 9 bases between them. Looked up from germline, CDR1 is MNHEY and CDR2 is SMNVEV (reference sequence). This CDR3 has 14 amino acids. CDR3 sequence (DNA): TGTGCCAGCAGTTTATCGCAGGGGAGTCAGCCCCAGCATTTT. Translated: CASSLSQGSQPQHF.

The rearrangement links TRBV4-1 to TRBJ2-2; 7 positions match TRBD1. Germline CDR1 MGHRA, CDR2 YSYEKL. This CDR3 spans 17 amino acids. The J segment lost 0 bases and the V segment lost 0 bases, leaving 4 bases of the junction unmatched. CDR3 sequence reads: CASSQDPQGANTGELFF. The CDR3 DNA reads as TGCGCCAGCAGCCAAGATCCCCAGGGGGCGAACACCGGGGAGCTGTTTTTT.

The table lists this clone with a few counts. V usage is TRBV6-2 or TRBV6-3 and J usage is TRBJ1-1; 9 bases fit TRBD1. Germline trimming cut 0 bases from V and 4 bases from J; bases unmatched to any gene: 3. Looked up from germline, CDR1 is MNHEY and CDR2 is SVGEGT. The CDR3 contains 15 residues. For the CDR3, the DNA is TGTGCCAGCAGTTACTCGACACAGGGGGCCACTGAAGCTTTCTTT. This codes for CASSYSTQGATEAFF.

The genes are TRBV19 and TRBJ2-7; 10 bases line up with TRBD2. The CDR3 loop spans 17 amino acids. Germline-derived CDR1 and CDR2 are LNHDA and SQIVND (reference sequence). J was trimmed by 6 bases and V by 3 bases; bases with no gene match: 14. The CDR3 nucleotides read TGTGCCAGTAGTATTGTGGGCCCTAGCGGGAGAGGCGGCGAGCAGTACTTC. This codes for CASSIVGPSGRGGEQYF.

The chain carries TRBV19 and TRBJ1-3; perhaps TRBD1 as D (5 bases). With 1 base removed from V and 1 base from J, the gap between germline ends came to 11 bases. The CDR3 is made up of 16 amino acids. Looked up from germline, CDR1 is LNHDA and CDR2 is SQIVND (reference sequence). DNA for the CDR3: TGTGCCAGTAGTATAGGGGCCGGGACTTCTGGAAACACCATATATTTT. It translates to CASSIGAGTSGNTIYF.

This sequence joins TRBV11-2 and TRBJ2-3; D is unclear. The CDR3 is made up of 14 amino acids. CDR1 and CDR2 from the germline V gene are SGHAT and FQNNGV. V shed 2 bases and J shed 7 bases, with 13 bases lying between them. CDR3 coding DNA: TGTGCCAGCAGCTTATCGCAGGCTCCAAATACGCAGTATTTT. This translates into CASSLSQAPNTQYF.

The genes are TRBV2 and TRBJ2-5; 8 positions match TRBD1. V lost 1 base to trimming and J lost 5 bases; unmatched junction nucleotides: 12. This CDR3 is 17 amino acids long. The germline V gene encodes CDR1 SNHLY and CDR2 FYNNEI. The CDR3 sequence is CASSEGTTGGRLETQYF. CDR3 bases: TGTGCCAGCAGTGAAGGCACCACAGGGGGTAGGTTGGAGACCCAGTACTTC.

This clone was counted a few times. CDR3 residues: CASSDPPGVPQYF. In DNA, the CDR3 is TGCGCCAGCAGTGATCCCCCCGGGGTGCCGCAGTATTTT. The chain uses TRBV10-1 and TRBJ2-3; D might be TRBD2 (5 bases). The CDR3 contains 13 residues. V shed 3 bases and J shed 10 bases, with 14 bases lying between them. CDR1 and CDR2 from the germline V gene are WNHNN and SYGVQD (reference sequence).

V is TRBV6-5 and J is TRBJ2-1; TRBD2 agrees at 10 bases. The CDR3 loop spans 14 amino acids. The germline V gene has CDR1 MNHEY and CDR2 SVGAGI. V lost 5 bases, J lost 7 bases, and 5 bases stayed unmatched. In DNA, the CDR3 is TGTGCCAGCAGTAAGCGGGAGGGCCCGAATGAGCAGTTCTTC. Translating gives CASSKREGPNEQFF.

V usage is TRBV28 and J usage is TRBJ1-5; 9 positions match TRBD1. Trimming at V came to 2 bases and at J to 4 bases, leaving 9 bases not matched to a gene. The CDR3 loop spans 17 amino acids. Germline loops: CDR1 MDHEN, CDR2 SYDVKM. The CDR3 protein is CASSLPFLTGGNQPQHF. For the CDR3, the DNA is TGTGCCAGCAGTTTACCCTTCTTGACAGGGGGTAATCAGCCCCAGCATTTT.

The chain is built from TRBV6-5 and TRBJ2-7, with TRBD2 matching 7 bases. The V segment lost 4 bases and the J segment 5 bases; nucleotides outside the gene matches: 11. CDR1 is MNHEY and CDR2 is SVGAGI in the germline V gene. This CDR3 is 15 amino acids long. The CDR3 DNA is TGTGCCAGCAGTTCCCTCGGGGGGAGGCTCAACGAGCAGTACTTC. It translates to CASSSLGGRLNEQYF.

The chain carries TRBV19 and TRBJ2-3, with D possibly TRBD2 on 5 matching bases. The V end was cut by 5 bases, the J end by 7 bases, with 10 bases between. Germline V CDR1 and CDR2: LNHDA, SQIVND (reference sequence). The CDR3 covers 12 residues. Here the CDR3 reads CASSRRGYTQYF. CDR3 in DNA: TGTGCCAGTAGTCGACGGGGATATACGCAGTATTTT.

DNA of the CDR3: TGTGCCATCAGTGAGTCCGGGGGGGGTAGTGGCTACACCTTC. As protein: CAISESGGGSGYTF. V usage is TRBV10-3 and J usage is TRBJ1-2; D may be TRBD1 (5 bases). Germline V CDR1 and CDR2: ENHRY, SYGVKD. Trimming pared 0 bases from V and 7 bases from J, leaving 12 bases between. The CDR3 covers 14 residues.

The chain recombines TRBV12-3 or TRBV12-4 with TRBJ2-7; weak D call: TRBD2 (5 bases). The CDR3 contains 12 residues. V was clipped by 2 bases and J by 4 bases, with 6 bases between them. The CDR3 DNA reads as TGTGCCAGCAGTTTACGGGGTTACGAGCAGTACTTC. Protein: CASSLRGYEQYF.

The chain links TRBV11-2 to TRBJ2-7; tentatively, D is TRBD1 (5 bases). The CDR3 covers 16 residues. Germline-derived CDR1 and CDR2 are SGHAT and FQNNGV. V lost 0 bases to trimming and J lost 1 base, with 13 bases between them. The CDR3 sequence: CASSLDRKQVSYEQYF. For the CDR3, the DNA is TGTGCCAGCAGCTTAGATCGAAAACAGGTTTCCTACGAGCAGTACTTC.

V and J are TRBV7-2 and TRBJ1-4; D is perhaps TRBD1 (5 bases). Germline assignment: CDR1 SGHTA and CDR2 FQGNSA. This CDR3 spans 16 amino acids. Trimming left V 1 base short and J 5 bases short, with 14 bases between. The CDR3 region has the DNA TGTGCCAGCAGCTTAGTCACCGGGGGACCAAATGAAAAACTGTTTTTT. Translated: CASSLVTGGPNEKLFF. The full variable domain, with the rest looked up from reference TRBV7-2 and TRBJ1-4, is GAGVSQSPSNKVTEKGKDVELRCDPISGHTALYWYRQSLGQGLEFLIYFQGNSAPDKSGLPSDRFSAERTGGSVSTLTIQRTQQEDSAVYLCASSLVTGGPNEKLFFGSGTQLSVL.

This clone was detected ten times or more. This chain joins TRBV10-3 and TRBJ1-1; weak D call: TRBD1 (5 bases). The CDR3 has 14 residues. Germline V gene lookup returns CDR1 ENHRY and CDR2 SYGVKD. V shed 4 bases and J shed 5 bases, with 14 bases lying between them. The CDR3 nucleotides read TGTGCCATCAGTGGCGCGGAGGGGAGGACTGAAGCTTTCTTT. Its protein is CAISGAEGRTEAFF.

V gene TRBV28 combines with J gene TRBJ1-4; D might be TRBD1 (5 bases). Looked up from germline, CDR1 is MDHEN and CDR2 is SYDVKM. The CDR3 is 13 residues long. CDR3 sequence (DNA): TGTGCTTCGAGACGGGGGGCTAATGAAAAACTGTTTTTT. This translates into CASRRGANEKLFF.

The V gene is TRBV6-5, the J gene TRBJ1-5; D gene unclear. V lost 2 bases and J lost 15, with 14 bases in between. The CDR3 sequence is 12 residues long. Germline CDR1 reads MNHEY; CDR2 reads SVGAGI. The CDR3 sequence is CASSYLGGERHF. The CDR3, as DNA: TGTGCCAGCAGTTACCTGGGAGGAGAGAGGCATTTT.

This chain uses TRBV9 with TRBJ2-1; the D gene is possibly TRBD2 (5 bases). V was cut by 6 bases and J by 8 bases, with 15 bases left in between. The CDR3 consists of 13 residues. Germline lookup yields CDR1 SGDLS and CDR2 YYNGEE. CDR3: CASTTGFADEQFF. DNA for the CDR3: TGTGCCAGCACCACGGGATTCGCTGATGAGCAGTTCTTC.

The chain recombines TRBV7-2 with TRBJ1-1; D possibly corresponds to TRBD1 (5 bases). Germline CDR1 is SGHTA and CDR2 is FQGNSA. Trimming removed 3 bases at V and 0 bases at J, with 8 bases between. The CDR3 loop spans 14 amino acids. The CDR3 DNA reads as TGTGCCAGCAGCTTTCAGGGCATGAACACTGAAGCTTTCTTT. The encoded protein is CASSFQGMNTEAFF. Combining the CDR3 with reference TRBV7-2 and TRBJ1-1 gives the whole variable domain GAGVSQSPSNKVTEKGKDVELRCDPISGHTALYWYRQSLGQGLEFLIYFQGNSAPDKSGLPSDRFSAERTGGSVSTLTIQRTQQEDSAVYLCASSFQGMNTEAFFGQGTRLTVV.

This chain uses TRBV4-1 with TRBJ1-4, with a tentative D call TRBD1 (5 bases). The CDR3 has 16 amino acids. V shed 3 bases and J shed 12 bases, with 23 bases lying between them. Germline CDR1 MGHRA, CDR2 YSYEKL. The CDR3 protein is CASSHPFGGGNRELFF. In nucleotides, the CDR3 is TGCGCCAGCAGCCACCCGTTCGGGGGGGGTAATAGGGAACTGTTTTTT.